The present T cell receptor beta chain was sequenced within a study of T cell repertoires in cytomegalovirus infection. Study at large: Both CMV infection and a matching HLA type were indicated by public TCR beta signatures.

TCRdb reprocessed the reads with MiXCR, giving one entry per CDR3 protein. The repertoire holds roughly 600,000 distinct CDR3 sequences, approximately 25% seen once, with 7.5% to 9% in the top ten. This clonotype was seen more than once but under ten times. Its target is not known. Germline V gene lookup returns CDR1 SNHLY and CDR2 FYNNEI. V was pared by 5 bases and J by 8 bases, with 13 bases between. CDR3 length equals 14 residues. Points from the study as a whole: HLA-C-restricted CMV-specific TCR beta clonotypes were dominant in the ex vivo response.

Input material: CD8+ T cells from PBMCs. The gene calls are TRBV2 and TRBJ1-6, with D uncertain. This sequence originates from a human donor in good health (CMV status not recorded). Some clones in this sample may be carry-over from other donors' samples. The DNA of the CDR3 is TGTGCCAGCAGTCCGGTCGGATGGGATTCACCCCTCCACTTT. Its protein product is CASSPVGWDSPLHF.